Below are 19 T cell receptor beta chains sequenced from a single sample in a study of CXCR3-negative and CXCR3-positive naive CD8 T cells. The authors made the TRB cDNA libraries by 5' RACE using UMI labels. TCRdb reprocessed the 5' RACE reads and keeps a single row for each CDR3 protein, giving no DNA. The specimen's table records about 90,000 distinct CDR3 sequences. Material: naive CXCR3- CD8+ T cells from blood. Subset of the sample: CD45RO-CCR7+CD27+CD95- naive CD8+ T cells lacking CXCR3 (TNR3-). The source of these receptors is a human donor in good health. Some clones in this sample may be carry-over from other donors' samples.

V and J are TRBV28 and TRBJ2-2; the TCRdb call, TRBD2, lacks DNA for checking. This CDR3 region has 14 residues. CDR1 MDHEN and CDR2 SYDVKM come from the germline V gene. This CDR3 is CASSPRTSGDRLFF.

The V gene is TRBV12-3 or TRBV12-4, the J gene TRBJ2-7. CDR3 length equals 14 residues. CDR3: CASSPGVISYEQYF.

J is TRBJ2-7 and V is TRBV20-1; TCRdb's D call, TRBD1, is unchecked because there is no DNA. The germline V gene encodes CDR1 DFQATT and CDR2 SNEGSKA (reference sequence). The CDR3 is 12 residues long. CDR3 sequence reads: CSAREGDYEQYF.

The chain's CDR3 is CASSYEGAVTQYF. The chain has TRBV6-2 or TRBV6-3 and TRBJ2-3; TCRdb's D call of TRBD1 is untestable without DNA. This CDR3 has 13 residues. CDR1 is MNHEY and CDR2 is SVGEGT in the germline V gene.

The V call is TRBV5-6, the J call TRBJ2-1; TCRdb's D gene call, TRBD2, goes unchecked for lack of DNA. Germline V gene sequence: CDR1 SGHDT, CDR2 YYEEEE. CDR3 length equals 15 residues. The CDR3 spells CASSLAGGPINEQFF.

The chain joins TRBV6-2 or TRBV6-3 to TRBJ2-3. Per germline, CDR1 MNHEY and CDR2 SVGEGT. This CDR3 has 15 residues. The CDR3 reads CASSSLLTDTDTQYF.

This chain links TRBV6-1 with TRBJ2-2. This CDR3 contains 16 residues. Germline V CDR1 and CDR2: MNHNS, SASEGT. CDR3 residues: CASSEEERTNTGELFF.

The J gene is TRBJ1-1, the V gene TRBV25-1; TCRdb names TRBD1, which stays unverified in the absence of DNA. CDR3 length: 13 amino acids. The germline gives CDR1 MGHDK, CDR2 SYGVNS. This CDR3 is CASSEGGGTEAFF. The whole variable domain, filled in from reference TRBV25-1 and TRBJ1-1, reads EADIYQTPRYLVIGTGKKITLECSQTMGHDKMYWYQQDPGMELHLIHYSYGVNSTEKGDLSSESTVSRIRTEHFPLTLESARPSHTSQYLCASSEGGGTEAFFGQGTRLTVV.

The chain couples TRBV6-4 to TRBJ2-3; TCRdb proposes TRBD2, but this gene call is untestable without DNA. The CDR3 runs 15 residues. Germline loops: CDR1 MRHNA, CDR2 SNTAGT. The CDR3: CASSLLAGSTDTQYF.

The CDR3 region is CSGWAQEETQYF. The chain carries TRBV29-1 and TRBJ2-5; the D gene TCRdb calls, TRBD2, cannot be checked with no DNA. There are 12 residues in the CDR3. Germline V gene data show CDR1 as SQVTM and CDR2 as ANQGSEA.

V gene TRBV11-3 combines with J gene TRBJ2-3; the D gene TCRdb calls, TRBD1, cannot be checked with no DNA. Germline V gene sequence: CDR1 SGHNT, CDR2 YENEEA. The CDR3 contains 15 residues. The CDR3: CASSLGQTSTDTQYF.

This chain joins TRBV4-1 and TRBJ2-1; the D call of TRBD1 rests on TCRdb alone, since no DNA is present to check it. The germline V gene encodes CDR1 MGHRA and CDR2 YSYEKL. The CDR3 runs 15 residues. CDR3 sequence: CASSQGTGFYNEQFF.

This chain links TRBV7-2 with TRBJ2-1; the TCRdb D gene call, TRBD2, has no DNA to confirm it. The CDR3 length is 16 residues. Germline V gene sequence: CDR1 SGHTA, CDR2 FQGNSA. The CDR3 spells CASSLDVIRRGNEQFF. Looking up the rest from reference TRBV7-2 and TRBJ2-1 gives the full variable domain: GAGVSQSPSNKVTEKGKDVELRCDPISGHTALYWYRQSLGQGLEFLIYFQGNSAPDKSGLPSDRFSAERTGGSVSTLTIQRTQQEDSAVYLCASSLDVIRRGNEQFFGPGTRLTVL.

The chain has TRBV28 and TRBJ2-1; the TRBD1 assignment by TCRdb is unverifiable without DNA. CDR3 size: 15 residues. Per the germline V gene, CDR1 is MDHEN and CDR2 is SYDVKM. This chain's CDR3 is CASSFEGQNYNEQFF.

The chain uses TRBV20-1 and TRBJ2-5; lacking DNA, the TRBD2 call made by TCRdb goes unchecked. The germline gives CDR1 DFQATT, CDR2 SNEGSKA (reference sequence). The CDR3 is 14 residues long. This chain's CDR3 is CSGTGRAVRETQYF.

The chain couples TRBV29-1 to TRBJ2-5; the TCRdb D gene call, TRBD1, has no DNA to confirm it. CDR3 length equals 15 residues. Germline CDR1 is SQVTM and CDR2 is ANQGSEA. The CDR3: CSVEAPDRPEETQYF.

The V call is TRBV7-2, the J call TRBJ1-2; TCRdb indicates TRBD1, and absent DNA this call remains unverified. Germline CDR1 and CDR2: SGHTA and FQGNSA. The CDR3 loop spans 16 amino acids. Here the CDR3 reads CASSYGGGHSNYGYTF.

J is TRBJ2-7 and V is TRBV12-5; TCRdb's D gene call, TRBD1, goes unchecked for lack of DNA. The CDR3 consists of 15 residues. Germline V CDR1 and CDR2: LGHNT, FRNRAP. Here the CDR3 reads CASGSPGTGVYEQYF.

The chain recombines TRBV29-1 with TRBJ2-3; as DNA is missing, the TRBD1 call by TCRdb cannot be tested. Germline V gives CDR1 SQVTM, CDR2 ANQGSEA. This CDR3 is 11 amino acids long. The CDR3 spells CSAEQEDTQYF.